This TCR beta chain was observed in a study of cytomegalovirus exposure and HLA in healthy donors. In the PCR, 60 Vbeta and 13 Jbeta primers were used. The table came from immunoSEQ multiplex PCR; TCRdb's copy has only in-frame clones and leaves some out. The profile shows more than 95,000 clones, roughly 71% of them singletons. Healthy bone marrow donors made up the donors. V was clipped by 1 base and J by 1 base; unmatched bases: 6. The V gene's germline CDR1 is SGHKS and CDR2 YYEKEE (reference sequence). This CDR3 region has 16 residues. This chain uses TRBV5-5 with TRBJ2-3, with 7 bases lining up with TRBD1. The sample consisted of PBMCs. This clonotype was obtained from a woman aged 45 to 65 in good health and CMV-seropositive. The CDR3, as DNA: TGTGCCAGCAGCTTGTCCACAGGGGCGGGCACAGATACGCAGTATTTT. Residues: CASSLSTGAGTDTQYF.